The clone carrying this T cell receptor beta chain has only one observation. Germline CDR1 is MNHEY and CDR2 is SVGAGI. Trimming cost V 0 bases and J 11 bases, with 19 bases left between them. This CDR3 has 15 residues. These data are taken from a study of blood T cell repertoires in COVID-19. The data were produced by immunoSEQ multiplex PCR, yet TCRdb's version contains in-frame clones alone and is incomplete. The table lists 300,000 to 350,000 clones, about 85% of them singletons. This receptor was identified in a man aged 18 to 29 with active or convalescent COVID-19. The chain recombines TRBV6-5 with TRBJ1-1; a weak D match, TRBD1 (5 bases). Sequencing was performed on peripheral blood. The CDR3 protein is CASSYSRQGGVEAFF. The CDR3 nucleotides are TGTGCCAGCAGTTACTCGCGGCAGGGAGGGGTTGAGGCTTTCTTT.